This T cell receptor (beta chain) was obtained from a study of blood T cell repertoires in COVID-19. Study details: Italy, Spain and the United States were the sources of the convalescent and acute COVID-19 samples. Sample material is recorded as cDNA or gDNA derived from T cells, B-cell-depleted T cells, or PBMCs.

V lost 5 bases and J 3 bases, leaving 8 bases between the germline ends. Germline CDR1 SNHLY, CDR2 FYNNEI. CDR3 size: 14 residues. Some clones are missing from TCRdb's copy, which holds only in-frame ones; the method was immunoSEQ multiplex PCR. This table holds about 82,000 clones, around 82% found once. The chain links TRBV2 to TRBJ2-6; D is possibly TRBD1 (6 bases). This receptor was taken from a man over 45 with active or convalescent COVID-19. Sequencing input: peripheral blood. CDR3 protein: CASSTGNGANVLTF. The CDR3 nucleotides are TGTGCCAGCAGTACAGGGAATGGGGCCAACGTCCTGACTTTC.